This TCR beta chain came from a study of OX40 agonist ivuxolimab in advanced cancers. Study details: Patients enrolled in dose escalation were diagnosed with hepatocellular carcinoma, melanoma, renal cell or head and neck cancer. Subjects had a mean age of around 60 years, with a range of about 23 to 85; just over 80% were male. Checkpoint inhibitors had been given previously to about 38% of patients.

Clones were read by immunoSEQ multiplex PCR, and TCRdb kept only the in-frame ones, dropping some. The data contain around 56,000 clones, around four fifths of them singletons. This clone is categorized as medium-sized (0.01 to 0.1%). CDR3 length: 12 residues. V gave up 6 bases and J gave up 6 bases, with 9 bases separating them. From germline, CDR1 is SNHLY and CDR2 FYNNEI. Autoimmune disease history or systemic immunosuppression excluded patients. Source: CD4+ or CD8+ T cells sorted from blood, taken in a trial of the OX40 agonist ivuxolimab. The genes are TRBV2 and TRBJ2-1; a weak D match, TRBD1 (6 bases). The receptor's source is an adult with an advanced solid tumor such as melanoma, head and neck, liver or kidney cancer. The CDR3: CASRATGNEQFF. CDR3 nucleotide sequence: TGTGCCAGCAGAGCGACAGGCAATGAGCAGTTCTTC.